This TCR beta chain was obtained from a study of blood T cell repertoires in COVID-19. Study at large: In each case, the material was cDNA or gDNA derived from T cells, B-cell-depleted T cells, or PBMCs.

The CDR3 extends over 11 amino acids. Per the germline V gene, CDR1 is GTSNPN and CDR2 is SVGIG (reference sequence). The junction had 1 base not matched to a gene; V was cut back by 5 bases and J by 8 bases. Recovered participants had two consecutive negative NP/OP PCR tests, healthcare professional clearance, or symptom resolution. As handled by the study authors: Counts of nucleated cells, estimated from reference gene primer amplification, were obtained. Profiled with immunoSEQ multiplex PCR; TCRdb holds only in-frame clones, not every one. V and J calls and clone size are those listed in that table; D and trimming were worked out from the DNA. This sample yields 430,000 or so clones, of which around 89% are seen a single time; approximately 2% belongs to the top ten.

V and J are TRBV30 and TRBJ2-7; 12 bases fit TRBD2. The TCR originated in a middle-aged woman who had recovered from COVID-19. Input material: PBMCs or T cells enriched from blood (not recorded which). This CDR3 is CAWGTSGQQYF. The CDR3 DNA reads TGTGCCTGGGGGACTAGCGGGCAGCAGTACTTC.